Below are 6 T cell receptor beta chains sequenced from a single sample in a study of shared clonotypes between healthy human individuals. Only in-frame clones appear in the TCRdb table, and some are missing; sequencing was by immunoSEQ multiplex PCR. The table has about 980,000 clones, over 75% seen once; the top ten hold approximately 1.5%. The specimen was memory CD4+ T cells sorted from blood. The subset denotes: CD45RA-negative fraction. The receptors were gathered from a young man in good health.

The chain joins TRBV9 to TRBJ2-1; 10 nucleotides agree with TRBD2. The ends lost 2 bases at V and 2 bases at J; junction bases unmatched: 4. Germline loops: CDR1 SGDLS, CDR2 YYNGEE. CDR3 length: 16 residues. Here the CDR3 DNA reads TGTGCCAGCAGCGTGTCTAGCGGGAGTCCCTACAATGAGCAGTTCTTC. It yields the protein CASSVSSGSPYNEQFF.

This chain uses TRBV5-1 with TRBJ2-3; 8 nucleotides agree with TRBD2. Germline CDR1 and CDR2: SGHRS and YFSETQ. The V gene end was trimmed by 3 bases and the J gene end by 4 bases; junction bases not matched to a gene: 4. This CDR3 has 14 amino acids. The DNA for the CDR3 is TGCGCCAGCAGCTCGGGGGGGCTAGCAGATACGCAGTATTTT. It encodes CASSSGGLADTQYF.

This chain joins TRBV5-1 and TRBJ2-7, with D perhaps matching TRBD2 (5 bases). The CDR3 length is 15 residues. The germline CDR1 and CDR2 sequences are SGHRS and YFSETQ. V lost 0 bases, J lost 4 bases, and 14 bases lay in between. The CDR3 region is CASSLVRGEAYEQYF. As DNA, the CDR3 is TGCGCCAGCAGCTTGGTACGGGGTGAGGCGTACGAGCAGTACTTC.

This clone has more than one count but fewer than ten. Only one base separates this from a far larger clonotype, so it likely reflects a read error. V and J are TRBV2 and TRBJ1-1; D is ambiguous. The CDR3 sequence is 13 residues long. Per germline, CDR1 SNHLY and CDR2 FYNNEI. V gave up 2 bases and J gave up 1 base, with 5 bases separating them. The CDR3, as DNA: TGTGCCAGCAGTGAACTGAAGAACACTGAAGCTTTCTTT. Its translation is CASSELKNTEAFF.

The CDR3 DNA reads TGCGCCAGCAGCCAAGCCGGACAGGGATCCTACGAGCAGTACTTC. Translation gives CASSQAGQGSYEQYF. V and J are TRBV4-3 and TRBJ2-7; 8 positions agree with TRBD1. This CDR3 region has 15 residues. From germline, CDR1 is LGHNA and CDR2 YSLEER. V was clipped by 1 base and J by 1 base; unmatched bases: 3.

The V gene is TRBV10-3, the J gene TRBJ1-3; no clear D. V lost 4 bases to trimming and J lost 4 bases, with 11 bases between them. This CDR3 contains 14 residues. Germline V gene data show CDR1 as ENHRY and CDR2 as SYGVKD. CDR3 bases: TGTGCCATCAGTGTAGTGACTACGGGAAACACCATATATTTT. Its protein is CAISVVTTGNTIYF.